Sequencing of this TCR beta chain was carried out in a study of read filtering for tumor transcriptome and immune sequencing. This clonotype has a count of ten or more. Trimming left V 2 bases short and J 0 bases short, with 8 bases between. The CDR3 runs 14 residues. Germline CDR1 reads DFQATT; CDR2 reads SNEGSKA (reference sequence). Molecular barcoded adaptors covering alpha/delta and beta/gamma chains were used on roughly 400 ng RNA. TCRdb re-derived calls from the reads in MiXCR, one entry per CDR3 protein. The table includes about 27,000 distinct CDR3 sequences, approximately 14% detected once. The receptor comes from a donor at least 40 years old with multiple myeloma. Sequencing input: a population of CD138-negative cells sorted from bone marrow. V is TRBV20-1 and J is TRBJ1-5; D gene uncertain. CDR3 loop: CSARSGNSNQPQHF. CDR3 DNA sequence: TGCAGTGCTAGATCTGGGAATAGCAATCAGCCCCAGCATTTT.